The entry that follows covers one TCR beta chain sequence. Its target is unknown. The PCR used 60 Vbeta and 13 Jbeta primers. Profiling relied on immunoSEQ multiplex PCR, and the TCRdb table lists in-frame clones only, not all of them. The sample includes about 160,000 clones, roughly 85% of them seen just once. This sample was taken from a study of cytomegalovirus exposure and HLA in healthy donors. Study background: When over 300 donors were genotyped, approximately 80% of them were found to fall in the Caucasian-associated ancestry cluster.

V lost 6 bases to trimming and J lost 8 bases; unmatched junction nucleotides: 11. The CDR3 totals 15 residues. Germline V CDR1 and CDR2: MDHEN, SYDVKM. Study outcomes and limitations: What a later analysis showed was that several of the most significant clusters appeared linked to common viral pathogens. It was reported that the classifier diagnosed cytomegalovirus status with high specificity and sensitivity in both the original and validation cohorts.

The chain is built from TRBV28 and TRBJ1-4; 8 nucleotides align to TRBD1. This TCR was recovered from a woman in her forties or fifties in good health and CMV-seronegative. The sample was PBMCs. CDR3 coding DNA: TGTGCCAGCAGCCGGACAGGGATCGGGTTCGAAAAACTGTTTTTT. This translates into CASSRTGIGFEKLFF.